This TCR beta chain stems from a study of response to subunit inactivated influenza vaccine listed by TCRdb under 2018. Regarding the research as a whole: Deep quantitative T cell receptor repertoire profiling was used in the study to track responses to a trivalent subunit inactivated influenza vaccine.

On the study overall, not on this receptor specifically: It was suggested by the authors that each seasonal influenza vaccination may recruit only a limited number of new T cells.

Read against the paper, the sample's time point label means: approximately 40 days after influenza vaccine administration. The library was built by means of RT-PCR. TCRdb records Illumina HiSeq 2500 as the sequencer. TCRdb passed the public sequencing reads through fastp at Q25 and MiXCR, retaining productive beta sequences. When rows share a CDR3 protein, they turn into one entry using the most common DNA and genes. The table for this sample lists a few hundred thousand distinct CDR3 sequences; roughly 11% of them were counted only once. The ten largest clones capture 12% of the sample. This clonotype was counted only a few times. No antigen is known for it. No per-base quality is available; no much larger clone lies one base away. This receptor was identified in a man aged 50 to 60 who received an inactivated influenza vaccine. Donor details come from another sample of the same person, matched by shared clones. The sample consisted of PBMCs from blood, taken about 6 weeks after vaccination.

The nucleotide sequence reads TGCAGCGTTGAAGATACCTTTCGTGAGCAGTTCTTC. The encoded protein is CSVEDTFREQFF. The V gene is TRBV29-1 and the J gene is TRBJ2-1, with the D segment identity uncertain. The CDR3, cysteine through phenylalanine, is 12 amino acids long. Just CDR3 DNA is preserved here, 36 bases in frame from base 1. Per the germline V gene, SQVTM is the CDR1 and ANQGSEA is the CDR2. Trimming removed 0 bases from V and 9 bases from J, leaving 9 bases between the germline ends.